This record covers a single TCR beta chain. What it binds is not known. The PCR made use of 60 Vbeta and 13 Jbeta primers. TCRdb's table, derived via immunoSEQ multiplex PCR, lists solely in-frame clones and lacks some. The sample has under 200,000 clones, 84% seen once. The sample belongs to a study of cytomegalovirus exposure and HLA in healthy donors. General study results and limits: About 87% or about 30% of the time was how often most TCR beta V segments were productive, according to an earlier analysis. Later analysis placed DRB1 highest and HLA-C lowest in TCR association rates, which differed by HLA locus. An analysis was carried out later, and it reportedly showed fewer N-insertions in an Asian-associated ancestry cluster than the approximately 700-donor mean.

Trimming took 0 bases from V and 0 from J, leaving 3 bases between them. CDR1 is LGHNA, CDR2 YSLEER, per germline. CDR3 size: 15 residues. The J gene is TRBJ2-6, the V gene TRBV4-3; D gene uncertain. The receptor was derived from a young man in good health and CMV-seronegative. Sequenced sample: PBMCs. The CDR3 protein is CASSQDGSGANVLTF. The DNA of the CDR3 is TGCGCCAGCAGCCAAGACGGCTCTGGGGCCAACGTCCTGACTTTC.